This T cell receptor beta chain was profiled in a study of blood T cell repertoires in COVID-19. Study-wide context: Two negative PCRs, clearance, or symptom resolution characterized the recovered Cohort 3 donors. Acute-phase and convalescent COVID-19 samples originated in the United States, Italy and Spain. Nucleic acid was either cDNA or gDNA, and it came from T cells, B-cell-depleted T cells, or PBMCs.

Germline V gene data show CDR1 as MDHEN and CDR2 as SYDVKM. The CDR3 spans 16 residues. J lost 3 bases, V lost 7 bases, and 11 bases had no gene match. TCRdb's copy holds only in-frame clones and misses some; the assay was immunoSEQ multiplex PCR. The sample comprises about 210,000 clones, roughly 87% of which are singletons, and roughly 7.2% rests with the top ten. Sequencing used PBMCs or T cells enriched from blood (not recorded which). This TCR came from a young man in a cohort exposed to, infected with or recovered from COVID-19 (not recorded which). The chain links TRBV28 to TRBJ2-7; 11 bases line up with TRBD2. In nucleotides, the CDR3 is TGTGCCAGCACCGCCTGGGGAACTAGCGGGAGCTACGAGCAGTACTTC. Translated, it gives CASTAWGTSGSYEQYF. Together with reference TRBV28 and TRBJ2-7, the CDR3 gives the full variable domain: DVKVTQSSRYLVKRTGEKVFLECVQDMDHENMFWYRQDPGLGLRLIYFSYDVKMKEKGDIPEGYSVSREKKERFSLILESASTNQTSMYLCASTAWGTSGSYEQYFGPGTRLTVT.